Below are 13 T cell receptor beta chains sequenced from a single sample in a study of spatial heterogeneity in lung cancer. Documented time point: blood at routine non-recurrence follow-up after resection. Whole RNA, isolated from tumor, nontumor lung or frozen PBMC, was sequenced without prior sorting. TCRdb re-called the 5' RACE reads through MiXCR, storing one row per CDR3 protein. The profile shows approximately 56,000 distinct CDR3 sequences, roughly 7% of them singletons. The input for sequencing was PBMCs, taken at follow-up. These receptors came from a female donor with early-stage non-small cell lung cancer.

This sequence joins TRBV27 and TRBJ2-1, with 13 bases matching TRBD2. Germline assignment: CDR1 MNHEY and CDR2 SMNVEV (reference sequence). The CDR3 has 15 residues. V dropped 5 bases and J dropped 6; count of bases not matched to a gene: 4. CDR3 protein: CASSLRLAGGNEQFF. For the CDR3, the DNA is TGTGCCAGCAGTCTCAGACTAGCGGGGGGCAATGAGCAGTTCTTC.

This clonotype has a count of ten or more. V gene TRBV5-1 combines with J gene TRBJ2-5, with D tentatively TRBD1 or TRBD2 (5 bases each). CDR1 and CDR2 (germline): SGHRS, YFSETQ. The V end was cut by 3 bases, the J end by 6 bases, with 12 bases between. The CDR3 runs 13 residues. The CDR3 is CASSWDLMQTQYF. Here the CDR3 DNA reads TGCGCCAGCAGCTGGGACCTCATGCAGACCCAGTACTTC.

The chain links TRBV30 to TRBJ2-1; a possible D gene is TRBD1 (6 bases). Per the germline V gene, CDR1 is GTSNPN and CDR2 is SVGIG (reference sequence). Trimming pared 4 bases from V and 0 bases from J, leaving 10 bases between. This CDR3 has 14 amino acids. This CDR3 reads CAWTSGASYNEQFF. The CDR3 DNA sequence: TGTGCCTGGACCTCAGGGGCCTCCTACAATGAGCAGTTCTTC.

This clonotype was picked up many times. The DNA is omitted, as the CDR3 cannot be located on it reliably, and the CDR3 follows TCRdb's listing. This chain uses TRBV7-2 with TRBJ2-4; the tabulated D call, TRBD1, remains unverified against the DNA. CDR1 and CDR2 from the germline V gene are SGHTA and FQGNSA. Inclusive of both ends, the CDR3 amounts to 18 amino acids. CDR3 amino acids: CASSLAFFGTEAKNIQYF.

This clonotype was found many times. The chain combines TRBV20-1 with TRBJ1-1; possibly TRBD1 for D (5 bases). The CDR3 has 12 amino acids. Germline V CDR1 and CDR2: DFQATT, SNEGSKA (reference sequence). V lost 6 bases and J 11 bases, leaving 19 bases between the germline ends. The DNA for the CDR3 is TGCAGTGCGACTCAGGGAATGAGTGTGGCTTTCTTT. Translating gives CSATQGMSVAFF.

This clonotype was counted many times. The rearrangement links TRBV6-6 to TRBJ1-6; 7 bases agree with TRBD1. The CDR3 has 14 residues. Germline assignment: CDR1 MNHNY and CDR2 SVGAGI (reference sequence). After removal of 7 bases from V and 10 bases from J, the junction contained 10 bases not matched to a gene. The CDR3 is CASNLDRIGSPLHF. The DNA of the CDR3 is TGTGCCAGCAACCTGGACAGGATAGGATCACCCCTCCACTTT.

There are a few counts of this clonotype. The V and J genes are TRBV19 and TRBJ2-7, with TRBD2 identical over 8 bases. Germline V gene sequence: CDR1 LNHDA, CDR2 SQIVND (reference sequence). J lost 0 bases, V lost 4 bases, and 8 bases had no gene match. The CDR3 sequence is 16 residues long. This CDR3 reads CASSTRGGPSSYEQYF. The CDR3 DNA follows: TGTGCCAGTAGTACCCGGGGGGGCCCGAGCTCCTACGAGCAGTACTTC. The entire variable domain, with the rest obtained from reference TRBV19 and TRBJ2-7, is as follows: DGGITQSPKYLFRKEGQNVTLSCEQNLNHDAMYWYRQDPGQGLRLIYYSQIVNDFQKGDIAEGYSVSREKKESFPLTVTSAQKNPTAFYLCASSTRGGPSSYEQYFGPGTRLTVT.

The chain recombines TRBV7-2 with TRBJ2-5; a possible D gene is TRBD1 (6 bases). The CDR3 is 13 amino acids. Per the germline V gene, CDR1 is SGHTA and CDR2 is FQGNSA. Trimming pared 5 bases from V and 5 bases from J, leaving 12 bases between. The CDR3 nucleotides are TGTGCCAGCAGCCAGGGGCCTCGGGAGACCCAGTACTTC. Amino acids: CASSQGPRETQYF. Filled out from reference TRBV7-2 and TRBJ2-5, the complete variable domain reads GAGVSQSPSNKVTEKGKDVELRCDPISGHTALYWYRQSLGQGLEFLIYFQGNSAPDKSGLPSDRFSAERTGGSVSTLTIQRTQQEDSAVYLCASSQGPRETQYFGPGTRLLVL.

In its sample, this clonotype was seen many times. The CDR3 sequence: CASSQGRTSGGAGNEQFF. The CDR3 DNA sequence: TGCGCCAGCAGCCAAGGCCGGACTAGCGGGGGGGCCGGGAATGAGCAGTTCTTC. This chain uses TRBV4-1 with TRBJ2-1; TRBD2 aligns across 15 bases. Trimming took 1 base from V and 7 from J; bases not matched to a gene: 8. The CDR3 is 18 amino acids. The germline V gene encodes CDR1 MGHRA and CDR2 YSYEKL.

This clonotype was seen ten or more times. The V call is TRBV20-1, the J call TRBJ2-7, with TRBD2 identical over 7 bases. The V gene's germline CDR1 is DFQATT and CDR2 SNEGSKA (reference sequence). V was clipped by 2 bases and J by 2 bases; unmatched bases: 9. This CDR3 has 15 residues. This CDR3 reads CSARPLADITYEQYF. DNA for the CDR3: TGCAGTGCTAGACCTCTAGCGGACATAACCTACGAGCAGTACTTC.

The gene calls are TRBV6-2 or TRBV6-3 and TRBJ2-5; the D gene is possibly TRBD1 (5 bases). This CDR3 region has 16 residues. V lost 2 bases to trimming and J lost 5 bases, with 18 bases between them. Per germline, CDR1 MNHEY and CDR2 SVGEGT. CDR3 bases: TGTGCCAGCAGTTACGCTGGGGCAAGGAGCACGGAGACCCAGTACTTC. Translation gives CASSYAGARSTETQYF.

To note about this clonotype: The junction departs from the called germline gene at one end, perhaps through a read error. The chain combines TRBV11-2 with TRBJ2-2; the match to TRBD1 covers 8 bases. CDR1 SGHAT and CDR2 FQNNGV come from the germline V gene. The CDR3 is made up of 19 amino acids. Written as DNA, the CDR3 is TGTGCCAGTAGCTTAGAGTACCAGGTGGGACAGGACCACTCCGGGGAGCTGTTTTTT. It yields the protein CASSLEYQVGQDHSGELFF.

This clonotype was counted between two and nine times. The rearrangement uses TRBV6-6 and TRBJ2-3; D ambiguous. V dropped 7 bases and J dropped 3 bases, with 23 bases sitting between them. The length of the CDR3 is 17 residues. CDR1 MNHNY and CDR2 SVGAGI come from the germline V gene (reference sequence). The CDR3 coding sequence is TGTGCCAGCACTCTCGCCTCCGGACGCAGCGCGACAGATACGCAGTATTTT. It is translated as CASTLASGRSATDTQYF.